This T cell receptor beta chain was recorded in a study of T-cell reconstitution after alpha-beta-depleted transplantation in children. This CDR3 contains 12 residues. V was shortened by 2 bases and J by 0 bases, with 2 bases between the two germline ends. From germline, CDR1 is SQVTM and CDR2 ANQGSEA. Preparing the TCRbeta library involved the use of unique molecular identifiers. TCRdb processed the PCR reads anew with MiXCR; each CDR3 protein has one entry. The table records some 340,000 distinct CDR3 sequences, approximately 10% of them present only once. This clonotype turned up a few times. The gene calls are TRBV29-1 and TRBJ1-3; D not certain. The specimen was PBMCs from the stem cell graft donor, collected from the stem cell graft. This clonotype was sampled from a human donor who donated a stem cell graft to a child with acute lymphoblastic leukemia. This CDR3 is CSVETSGNTIYF. The CDR3 bases are TGCAGCGTTGAAACCTCTGGAAACACCATATATTTT. The full variable domain, with the rest looked up from reference TRBV29-1 and TRBJ1-3, is SAVISQKPSRDICQRGTSLTIQCQVDSQVTMMFWYRQQPGQSLTLIATANQGSEATYESGFVIDKFPISRPNLTFSTLTVSNMSPEDSSIYLCSVETSGNTIYFGEGSWLTVV.